This paragraph covers one T cell receptor (beta chain) sequence. The data are from a study of blood T cell repertoires in COVID-19. V lost 2 bases and J lost 0; bases outside the gene matches: 9. The germline V gene has CDR1 SEHNR and CDR2 FQNEAQ (reference sequence). The CDR3 spans 17 residues. Original processing notes: Amplification from reference gene primers served as the basis for estimated nucleated cell counts. Sequencing was performed with immunoSEQ multiplex PCR; in TCRdb, only in-frame clones are kept and a portion is missing. From that table come the V and J calls and clone size; the DNA was used to work out D and trimming. The repertoire holds roughly 120,000 clones, 90% seen once, with 3.5% to 5% in the top ten.

The V gene is TRBV7-9, the J gene TRBJ2-5; 7 nucleotides match TRBD2. What was sequenced was peripheral blood. The receptor comes from a man aged 60-69 years with COVID-19, enrolled during active disease. The CDR3 DNA follows: TGTGCCAGCAGCTTACCTCCGGGACTACCTCACCAAGAGACCCAGTACTTC. This translates into CASSLPPGLPHQETQYF.